These 8 T cell receptor beta chains were all obtained from the same sample, sequenced in a study of radiation and T cells in renal cell carcinoma. Sample treatment: 15 Gy SBRT to primary tumor, nephrectomy 4 weeks later. The assay was immunoSEQ multiplex PCR, and TCRdb's table has in-frame clones only and misses some. The data hold roughly 9,000 clones, with roughly 60% observed a single time. The sample consisted of tumor tissue, taken from a patient whose treatment included radiotherapy and nephrectomy. The origin of the receptors is a woman in her forties or fifties with renal cell carcinoma.

The chain joins TRBV27 to TRBJ1-1, with 8 bases aligning to TRBD1. Looked up from germline, CDR1 is MNHEY and CDR2 is SMNVEV (reference sequence). The length of the CDR3 is 14 residues. The V and J ends lost 9 bases and 2 bases, in that order; junction bases with no gene match: 8. CDR3 sequence reads: CASRADRANTEAFF. The CDR3, as DNA: TGTGCCAGTCGGGCGGACAGGGCAAACACTGAAGCTTTCTTT.

This clone is medium-sized (0.01 to 0.1%) by share. The V and J genes are TRBV5-8 and TRBJ1-1; no reliable D call. Germline V CDR1 and CDR2: SGHTS, YDEGEE. The V and J ends lost 2 bases and 1 base respectively, with 6 bases between them. This CDR3 spans 13 amino acids. CDR3 residues: CASSFRRNTEAFF. The CDR3, as DNA: TGTGCCAGCAGCTTTCGACGGAACACTGAAGCTTTCTTT.

V is TRBV23-1 and J is TRBJ1-2; 12 nucleotides line up with TRBD1. TRBV23-1 qualifies as an ORF whose function is uncertain. This CDR3 has 19 amino acids. J was trimmed by 0 bases and V by 10 bases; bases with no gene match: 18. The CDR3 DNA is TGCGCCAACAGCTCACCGGGACAGGGGGCCCTGTGCGCTAACTATGGCTACACCTTC. Amino acids: CANSSPGQGALCANYGYTF.

The gene calls are TRBV25-1 and TRBJ2-2; no clear D gene. The CDR3 has 13 residues. Germline V gene lookup returns CDR1 MGHDK and CDR2 SYGVNS. V lost 3 bases to trimming and J lost 3 bases, with 5 bases between them. The CDR3 DNA reads TGTGCCAGCAGTGACAGGTACACCGGGGAGCTGTTTTTT. This encodes CASSDRYTGELFF.

Notes on this clone: The same CDR3 is also encoded by other DNA sequences in this sample. CDR3 amino acids: CASSENRETQYF. The CDR3 DNA sequence: TGTGCCAGCAGTGAGAATCGTGAGACCCAGTACTTC. J is TRBJ2-5 and V is TRBV2, with D hard to call. Trimming removed 3 bases at V and 5 bases at J, with 7 bases between. The CDR3 runs to 12 residues. Germline-derived CDR1 and CDR2 are SNHLY and FYNNEI.

This clone was seen a handful of times. The chain couples TRBV5-1 to TRBJ1-1; TRBD1 matches 7 bases. This CDR3 contains 14 residues. Per germline, CDR1 SGHRS and CDR2 YFSETQ. Trimming at V came to 4 bases and at J to 1 base, leaving 4 bases not matched to a gene. CDR3 in amino acids: CASSGRTGNTEAFF. CDR3 bases: TGCGCCAGCAGCGGACGGACAGGGAACACTGAAGCTTTCTTT.

The chain couples TRBV4-3 to TRBJ2-5; D not resolved. Germline assignment: CDR1 LGHNA and CDR2 YSLEER. V lost 0 bases, J lost 3 bases, and 5 bases lay in between. The CDR3 runs to 13 residues. CDR3 amino acids: CASSQEREETQYF. CDR3 nucleotides: TGCGCCAGCAGCCAAGAAAGGGAAGAGACCCAGTACTTC.

This chain connects TRBV6-6 to TRBJ1-1, with D uncertain. Trimming took off 6 bases at V and 3 bases at J, with 11 bases between the two ends. CDR1 is MNHNY, CDR2 SVGAGI, per germline (reference sequence). This CDR3 spans 13 amino acids. CDR3: CASSRTVDTEAFF. Written as DNA, the CDR3 is TGTGCCAGCAGCAGGACTGTCGACACTGAAGCTTTCTTT.